This T cell receptor beta chain comes out of a study of blood T cell repertoires in COVID-19. About the study: Whether acute or convalescent, the COVID-19 samples came from the United States, Italy and Spain. PBMCs, B-cell-depleted T cells, or T cells provided the cDNA or gDNA that made up the material.

The CDR3 is 18 amino acids. Germline loops: CDR1 SEHNR, CDR2 FQNEAQ (reference sequence). Trimming at V came to 6 bases and at J to 6 bases, leaving 18 bases not matched to a gene. Original methodology: From reference gene primer amplification, estimates of nucleated cell counts were derived. Produced via immunoSEQ multiplex PCR; TCRdb's table is partial and in-frame only. Clonal size and the V and J genes are those of that table, whereas D and trimming came from the DNA. This table holds roughly 300,000 clones, roughly 82% found once. The source of this sequence is a woman aged 45-65 years with acute or convalescent COVID-19. Input material: peripheral blood. The chain recombines TRBV7-9 with TRBJ1-4; 8 nucleotides agree with TRBD1. Written as DNA, the CDR3 is TGTGCCAGCAGTCGAACCACCCTCCGGGACAGGAATCATGAAAAACTGTTTTTT. Amino acids: CASSRTTLRDRNHEKLFF. Full variable domain (missing parts from reference TRBV7-9 and TRBJ1-4): DTGVSQNPRHKITKRGQNVTFRCDPISEHNRLYWYRQTLGQGPEFLTYFQNEAQLEKSRLLSDRFSAERPKGSFSTLEIQRTEQGDSAMYLCASSRTTLRDRNHEKLFFGSGTQLSVL.